The sequence of this T cell receptor (beta chain) was determined in a study of cytomegalovirus exposure and HLA in healthy donors. General study results and limits: Upon later analysis, HLA-associated TCR beta chains proved more clonally expanded than other, equally common chains. As a later analysis showed, a missense DCLRE1C variant was linked to trimming of TCR beta V- and J-genes. HLA alleles showed associations with some 17,000 TCR beta sequences in a later analysis, at a 0.05 false discovery rate.

This clone was seen a few times. Its specificity is not known. 60 Vbeta and 13 Jbeta primers were used in PCR. Assay used: immunoSEQ multiplex PCR; TCRdb lists only in-frame clones, some missing. Among more than 90,000 clones listed, roughly three quarters were seen once. All the people who gave samples were healthy bone marrow donors. Germline lookup yields CDR1 MNHEY and CDR2 SMNVEV (reference sequence). The CDR3 runs to 15 residues. The J segment lost 4 bases and the V segment lost 4 bases, leaving 8 bases of the junction unmatched. The receptor comes from a female donor in good health and CMV-seronegative. V and J are TRBV27 and TRBJ1-2; 8 bases are a match to TRBD1. Sequencing was carried out using PBMCs. The CDR3 DNA reads as TGTGCCAGCAGTTACACACAGGGGGGCGTCTATGGCTACACCTTC. This codes for CASSYTQGGVYGYTF.